The clone carrying this T cell receptor beta chain was seen a handful of times. Its antigen is not known. TCRdb itself ran the RT-PCR reads through MiXCR, one entry per CDR3 protein. The table lists approximately 730,000 distinct CDR3 sequences, approximately 14% of them singletons. The record originates from a study of response to subunit inactivated influenza vaccine. The study's findings and limits: T cells newly recruited by each seasonal influenza vaccination are few, the authors suggested.

V was cut by 5 bases and J by 0 bases, with 11 bases left in between. The CDR3 spans 15 residues. The germline V gene encodes CDR1 SEHNR and CDR2 FQNEAQ (reference sequence). The source was PBMCs from blood, collected 14 days before vaccination. This receptor was taken from a man aged 50-60 years who received an inactivated influenza vaccine. V and J are TRBV7-9 and TRBJ2-1, with D perhaps matching TRBD2 (6 bases). The CDR3: CASSRDFLSYNEQFF. In DNA form, the CDR3 reads TGTGCCAGCAGCAGGGACTTCCTCTCCTACAATGAGCAGTTCTTC.